Listed below are T cell receptor beta chains from one sample, sequenced in a study of blood T cell repertoires in COVID-19. Clones were sequenced by immunoSEQ multiplex PCR, and TCRdb holds only the in-frame ones, with some missing. The sample consists of more than 300,000 clones, nearly 90% of them appearing once. Sequenced: peripheral blood. The receptors derive from a woman in her 40s with COVID-19, enrolled during active disease. CDR3s leave out the opening cysteine and the closing phenylalanine or tryptophan. The order of the fields is V gene, J gene, CDR3 protein.

v_call: TRBV30; j_call: TRBJ1-2; cdr3_aa: AWSVTPQGRGYT
v_call: TRBV5-1; j_call: TRBJ2-5; cdr3_aa: ASSIRTTTETQY
v_call: TRBV28; j_call: TRBJ2-1; cdr3_aa: ASASGLAGRYSYNEQF
v_call: TRBV28; j_call: TRBJ2-3; cdr3_aa: ASSLAEFTDTQY
v_call: TRBV20-1; j_call: TRBJ2-7; cdr3_aa: SASSTGKQY
v_call: TRBV11-2; j_call: TRBJ2-3; cdr3_aa: ASSFSGAGDTQY
v_call: TRBV24-1; j_call: TRBJ1-4; cdr3_aa: ATSKGVYEKLF
v_call: TRBV19; j_call: TRBJ1-2; cdr3_aa: ASVRGPGNGYT
v_call: TRBV5-6; j_call: TRBJ1-2; cdr3_aa: ASSFRTAFGGYT
v_call: TRBV10-1; j_call: TRBJ2-3; cdr3_aa: ASSQWERGDSDTQY
v_call: TRBV6-4; j_call: TRBJ2-2; cdr3_aa: ASRLDREVGELF
v_call: TRBV29-1; j_call: TRBJ2-2; cdr3_aa: SARTGVGELF
v_call: TRBV27; j_call: TRBJ1-5; cdr3_aa: ASRTVYSNQPQH
v_call: TRBV6-4; j_call: TRBJ1-2; cdr3_aa: ASSSGTGNGYT
v_call: TRBV29-1; j_call: TRBJ2-5; cdr3_aa: SGRWGGETQY
v_call: TRBV6-2/TRBV6-3; j_call: TRBJ2-7; cdr3_aa: ASSSGTMSSYEQY
v_call: TRBV30; j_call: TRBJ1-1; cdr3_aa: AWSVRDRVNTEAF
v_call: TRBV29-1; j_call: TRBJ1-4; cdr3_aa: SAQGSTNEKLF
v_call: TRBV4-3; j_call: TRBJ2-7; cdr3_aa: ASSQERVNYEQY
v_call: TRBV10-3; j_call: TRBJ1-1; cdr3_aa: AIRGGQNTEAF
v_call: TRBV28; j_call: TRBJ1-1; cdr3_aa: ASRATGMNTEAF
v_call: TRBV4-2; j_call: TRBJ1-3; cdr3_aa: ASSQPQGYGNTIY